What follows is one TCR beta chain and its context. The data belong to a study of molecular identifiers for immune sequencing clone quantification. Germline V gives CDR1 GTSNPN, CDR2 SVGIG (reference sequence). The CDR3 is 14 residues long. J lost 7 bases, V lost 5 bases, and 10 bases had no gene match. TCRdb analysed the PCR reads with MiXCR anew, one entry per CDR3 protein. This sample yields some 590,000 distinct CDR3 sequences, of which 25% are seen a single time; about 0.78% belongs to the top ten. The specimen was naive CD8+ T cells from blood, with Jurkat cell RNA spiked in. Subset meaning: FACS-sorted CD8+CD4-CCR7+CD45RA+ naive T cells. The sequence came from a human donor in good health. Some libraries in this study had Jurkat cell RNA spiked in. The chain recombines TRBV30 with TRBJ1-5; 8 nucleotides agree with TRBD1. The DNA of the CDR3 is TGTGCCTGGGGTGGCGGACAGGGTAGGCAGCCCCAGCATTTT. Translation: CAWGGGQGRQPQHF. The variable domain in full, completed from reference TRBV30 and TRBJ1-5, reads SQTIHQWPATLVQPVGSPLSLECTVEGTSNPNLYWYRQAAGRGLQLLFYSVGIGQISSEVPQNLSASRPQDRQFILSSKKLLLSDSGFYLCAWGGGQGRQPQHFGDGTRLSIL.